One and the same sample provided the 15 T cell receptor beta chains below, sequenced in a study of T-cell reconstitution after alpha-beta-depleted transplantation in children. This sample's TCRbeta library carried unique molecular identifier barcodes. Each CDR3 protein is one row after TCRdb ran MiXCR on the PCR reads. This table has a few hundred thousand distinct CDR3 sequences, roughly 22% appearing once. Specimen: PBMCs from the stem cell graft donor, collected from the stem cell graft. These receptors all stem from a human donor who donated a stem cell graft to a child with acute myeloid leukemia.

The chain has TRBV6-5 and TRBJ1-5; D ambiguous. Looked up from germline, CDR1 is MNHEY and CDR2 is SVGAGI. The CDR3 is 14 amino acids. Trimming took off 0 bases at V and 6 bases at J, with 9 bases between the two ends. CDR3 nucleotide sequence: TGTGCCAGCAGTTACTCTTTTTTAAGTCAGCCCCAGCATTTT. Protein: CASSYSFLSQPQHF.

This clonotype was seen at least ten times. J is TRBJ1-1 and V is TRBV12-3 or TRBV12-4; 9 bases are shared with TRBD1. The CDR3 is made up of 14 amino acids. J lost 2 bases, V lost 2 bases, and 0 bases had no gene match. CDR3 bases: TGTGCCAGCAGTTTAACAGGGGGCAACACTGAAGCTTTCTTT. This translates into CASSLTGGNTEAFF.

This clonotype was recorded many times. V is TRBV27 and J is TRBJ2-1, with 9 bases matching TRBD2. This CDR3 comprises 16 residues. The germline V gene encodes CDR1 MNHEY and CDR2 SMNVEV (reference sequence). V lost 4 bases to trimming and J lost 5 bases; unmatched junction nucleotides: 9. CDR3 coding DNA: TGTGCCAGCAGTTCCCCAGGGACTAGCCGGAACAATGAGCAGTTCTTC. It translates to CASSSPGTSRNNEQFF.

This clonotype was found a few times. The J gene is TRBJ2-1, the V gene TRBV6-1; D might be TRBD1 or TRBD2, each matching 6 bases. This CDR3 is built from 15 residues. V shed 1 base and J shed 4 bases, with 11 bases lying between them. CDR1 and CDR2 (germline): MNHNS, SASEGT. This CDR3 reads CASSEGGADYNEQFF. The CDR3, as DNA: TGTGCCAGCAGTGAAGGGGGGGCCGATTACAATGAGCAGTTCTTC.

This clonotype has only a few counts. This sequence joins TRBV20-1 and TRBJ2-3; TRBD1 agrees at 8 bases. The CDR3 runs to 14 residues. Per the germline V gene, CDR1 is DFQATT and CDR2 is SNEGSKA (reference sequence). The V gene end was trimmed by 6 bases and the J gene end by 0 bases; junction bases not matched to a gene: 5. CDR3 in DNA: TGCAGTGCGAGGACAGGGATTAGCACAGATACGCAGTATTTT. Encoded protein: CSARTGISTDTQYF.

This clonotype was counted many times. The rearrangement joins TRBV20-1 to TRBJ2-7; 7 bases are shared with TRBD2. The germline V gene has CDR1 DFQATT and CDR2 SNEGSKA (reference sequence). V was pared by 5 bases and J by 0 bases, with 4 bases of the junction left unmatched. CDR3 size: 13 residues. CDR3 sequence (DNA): TGCAGTGCTCGGGACTATAGCTCCTACGAGCAGTACTTC. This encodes CSARDYSSYEQYF.

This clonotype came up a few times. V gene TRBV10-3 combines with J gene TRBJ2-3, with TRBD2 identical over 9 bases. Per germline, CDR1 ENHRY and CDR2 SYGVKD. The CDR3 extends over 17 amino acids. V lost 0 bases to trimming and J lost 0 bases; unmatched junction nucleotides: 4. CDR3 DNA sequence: TGTGCCATCAGTGAGTCACAACTAGCGGGCAGCACAGATACGCAGTATTTT. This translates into CAISESQLAGSTDTQYF.

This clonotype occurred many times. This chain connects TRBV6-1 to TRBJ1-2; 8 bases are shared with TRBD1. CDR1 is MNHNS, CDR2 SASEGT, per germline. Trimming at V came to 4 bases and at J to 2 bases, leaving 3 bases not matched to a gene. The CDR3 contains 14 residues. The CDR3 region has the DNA TGTGCCAGCAGTGGGGGACAGGAGAACTATGGCTACACCTTC. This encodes CASSGGQENYGYTF.

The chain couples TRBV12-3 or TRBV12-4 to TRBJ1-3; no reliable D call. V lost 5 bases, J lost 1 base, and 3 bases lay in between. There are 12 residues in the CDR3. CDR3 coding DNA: TGTGCCAGCAGTGTATCTGGAAACACCATATATTTT. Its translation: CASSVSGNTIYF.

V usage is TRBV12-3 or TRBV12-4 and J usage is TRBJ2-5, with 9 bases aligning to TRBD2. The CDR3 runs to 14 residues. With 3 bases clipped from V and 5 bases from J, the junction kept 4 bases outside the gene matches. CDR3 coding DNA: TGTGCCAGCAGTTTCCGGCTAGCGGGGGAGACCCAGTACTTC. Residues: CASSFRLAGETQYF.

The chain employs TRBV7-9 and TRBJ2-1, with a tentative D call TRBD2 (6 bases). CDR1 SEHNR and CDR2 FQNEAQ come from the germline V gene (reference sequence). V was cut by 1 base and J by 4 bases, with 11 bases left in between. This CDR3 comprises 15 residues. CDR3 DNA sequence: TGTGCCAGCAGCTTAGTCGCGGGACCGTACAATGAGCAGTTCTTC. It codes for CASSLVAGPYNEQFF.

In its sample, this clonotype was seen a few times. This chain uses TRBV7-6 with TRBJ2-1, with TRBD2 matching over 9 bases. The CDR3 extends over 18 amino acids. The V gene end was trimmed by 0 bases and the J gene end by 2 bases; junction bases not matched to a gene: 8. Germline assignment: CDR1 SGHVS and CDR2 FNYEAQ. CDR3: CASSLAKRLAETYNEQFF. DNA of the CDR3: TGTGCCAGCAGCTTAGCGAAAAGACTAGCGGAAACCTACAATGAGCAGTTCTTC.

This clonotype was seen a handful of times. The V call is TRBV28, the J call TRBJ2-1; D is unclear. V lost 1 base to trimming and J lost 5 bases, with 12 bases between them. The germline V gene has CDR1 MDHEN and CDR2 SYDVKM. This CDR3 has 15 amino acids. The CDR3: CASSLFRASDNEQFF. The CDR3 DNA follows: TGTGCCAGCAGTTTATTCCGGGCGTCGGACAATGAGCAGTTCTTC.

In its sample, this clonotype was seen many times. The CDR3 reads CSAPERTEQFF. CDR3 DNA sequence: TGCAGTGCTCCTGAGCGGACCGAGCAGTTCTTC. The rearrangement links TRBV20-1 to TRBJ2-1, with a possible D match to TRBD2 (5 bases). Germline V gives CDR1 DFQATT, CDR2 SNEGSKA (reference sequence). This CDR3 is 11 amino acids long. The V end lost 5 bases, the J end lost 10 bases, and 12 bases lay between the germline ends.

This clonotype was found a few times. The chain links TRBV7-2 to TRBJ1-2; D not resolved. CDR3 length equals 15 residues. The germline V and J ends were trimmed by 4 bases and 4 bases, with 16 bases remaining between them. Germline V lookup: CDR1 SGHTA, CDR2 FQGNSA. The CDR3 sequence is CASSSQPGSTYGYTF. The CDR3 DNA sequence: TGTGCCAGCAGCTCCCAACCCGGGTCCACCTATGGCTACACCTTC.